Given below is one TCR beta chain in context. The entry originates in a study of blood T cell repertoires in COVID-19. Assay used: immunoSEQ multiplex PCR; TCRdb lists only in-frame clones, some missing. The repertoire holds about 260,000 clones, with approximately 88% as singletons. The sample consisted of PBMCs or T cells enriched from blood (not recorded which). The source of this sequence is a middle-aged woman with acute COVID-19.

CDR3 DNA sequence: TGTGCCAGCAGTGCCTACACTGAAGCTTTCTTT. Translated: CASSAYTEAFF. The chain combines TRBV2 with TRBJ1-1; D not resolved. CDR1 is SNHLY and CDR2 is FYNNEI in the germline V gene. V lost 4 bases to trimming and J lost 3 bases, with 3 bases between them. CDR3 size: 11 residues.